This T cell receptor beta chain is drawn from a study of blood T cell repertoires in COVID-19. Study-level information: Sources were T cells, B-cell-depleted T cells, or PBMCs; the material itself was cDNA or gDNA.

CDR3 length: 16 amino acids. Per germline, CDR1 SGHRS and CDR2 YFSETQ. The V gene end was trimmed by 4 bases and the J gene end by 7 bases; junction bases not matched to a gene: 14. Methods used by the authors: Reference gene primer amplification yielded estimated nucleated cell counts. Assay used: immunoSEQ multiplex PCR; TCRdb lists only in-frame clones, some missing. That table is the source of V, J and clone size, and D and trimming were worked out from the DNA. This sample yields 400,000 to 550,000 clones, of which 87% are seen a single time; 1.5% to 2% belongs to the top ten. Material: PBMCs or T cells enriched from blood (not recorded which). The receptor comes from a woman between 18 and 29 years old with acute COVID-19. The chain couples TRBV5-1 to TRBJ2-7; 10 bases are shared with TRBD2. The CDR3 spells CASSNSSLAGVWEQYF. The CDR3 DNA reads as TGCGCCAGCAGCAACTCGTCCCTAGCGGGGGTTTGGGAGCAGTACTTC.